This TCR beta chain was found in a study of control samples from healthy donors and cancer patients. The data were produced by immunoSEQ multiplex PCR, yet TCRdb's version contains in-frame clones alone and is incomplete. The data show 20,000 to 25,000 clones, with 88% seen just once and 8% to 10% held by the top ten. The CDR3 spans 10 residues. CDR1 and CDR2 from the germline V gene are MDHEN and SYDVKM. V lost 3 bases to trimming and J lost 6 bases, with 0 bases between them. The clonotype was recovered from an older woman with head and neck cancer. Sequencing used PBMCs. The chain joins TRBV28 to TRBJ2-1; D remains ambiguous. This CDR3 reads CASSFNEQFF. The CDR3 DNA follows: TGTGCCAGCAGTTTCAATGAGCAGTTCTTC.